The 13 T cell receptor beta chains presented below share a single source sample, sequenced in a study of vaccination effects on CD4 cells after COVID-19. Antigen-specific CD4+ T cells were expanded with viral peptide pools in the ViraFEST assay before sequencing. Isolation of CD4+ T cells took place after 10 days of culture. Each person got two doses of an mRNA SARS-CoV-2 vaccine, BNT162b2 or mRNA-1273. Only in-frame clones appear in the TCRdb table, and some are missing; sequencing was by immunoSEQ multiplex PCR. The sample holds 35,000 to 45,000 clones, approximately 82% seen once. Their cognate antigens are unknown. The specimen comprised CD4+ T cells from PBMCs cultured with HCoV-NL63 spike peptides, sampled after COVID-19 vaccination. The source of these receptors is a human donor who received a COVID-19 vaccine. Some clones in this sample may be carry-over from other donors' samples.

This chain joins TRBV5-8 and TRBJ2-1; D ambiguous. The CDR3 contains 10 residues. Trimming removed 2 bases at V and 6 bases at J, with 0 bases between. Germline V lookup: CDR1 SGHTS, CDR2 YDEGEE. The CDR3 here is CASSFNEQFF. The CDR3 nucleotides are TGTGCCAGCAGCTTCAATGAGCAGTTCTTC.

The V and J genes are TRBV4-1 and TRBJ1-5; TRBD1 might be the D (5 bases). The CDR3 length is 14 residues. V dropped 4 bases and J dropped 7 bases, with 14 bases sitting between them. In germline, CDR1 is MGHRA, CDR2 YSYEKL. CDR3 residues: CASSPQGAWQPQHF. DNA of the CDR3: TGCGCCAGCAGCCCCCAGGGAGCGTGGCAGCCCCAGCATTTT.

This rearrangement joins TRBV27 to TRBJ1-1; 8 bases agree with TRBD1. The germline V gene encodes CDR1 MNHEY and CDR2 SMNVEV (reference sequence). Trimming removed 5 bases from V and 5 bases from J; junction bases left unmatched: 4. The CDR3 has 13 amino acids. For the CDR3, the DNA is TGTGCCAGCAGTGGACAGGGACTTACTGAAGCTTTCTTT. This sequence encodes CASSGQGLTEAFF.

This chain connects TRBV30 to TRBJ1-4, with TRBD1 as a possible D gene (5 bases). Germline V lookup: CDR1 GTSNPN, CDR2 SVGIG (reference sequence). The germline V and J ends were trimmed by 4 bases and 11 bases, with 14 bases remaining between them. The CDR3 is made up of 12 amino acids. CDR3 DNA: TGTGCCTGGAACCGACCGGGACCTAAACTGTTTTTT. Its protein is CAWNRPGPKLFF. Supplemented by reference TRBV30 and TRBJ1-4, the full variable domain reads SQTIHQWPATLVQPVGSPLSLECTVEGTSNPNLYWYRQAAGRGLQLLFYSVGIGQISSEVPQNLSASRPQDRQFILSSKKLLLSDSGFYLCAWNRPGPKLFFGSGTQLSVL.

CDR3 amino acids: CASSQGANVLTF. The CDR3 DNA is TGTGCCAGCAGTCAGGGCGCCAACGTCCTGACTTTC. V is TRBV2 and J is TRBJ2-6; a weak D match, TRBD1 (5 bases). Germline CDR1 SNHLY, CDR2 FYNNEI. Trimming cost V 5 bases and J 7 bases, with 6 bases left between them. The CDR3 runs 12 residues.

The chain links TRBV5-1 to TRBJ2-5; 9 positions agree with TRBD1. CDR3 length: 16 residues. Germline loops: CDR1 SGHRS, CDR2 YFSETQ. J was trimmed by 4 bases and V by 2 bases; bases with no gene match: 9. For the CDR3, the DNA is TGCGCCAGCAGCTTCCCGGGACAGGGTTTTGGAGAGACCCAGTACTTC. Translation: CASSFPGQGFGETQYF.

The chain links TRBV18 to TRBJ1-2, with D possibly matching TRBD1 (5 bases). Germline-derived CDR1 and CDR2 are KGHSH and LQKENI. This CDR3 region has 13 residues. Trimming pared 3 bases from V and 8 bases from J, leaving 13 bases between. CDR3: CASSPGPGAGYTF. CDR3 sequence (DNA): TGTGCCAGCTCACCGGGGCCCGGAGCGGGCTACACCTTC.

The J gene is TRBJ1-6, the V gene TRBV6-6, with TRBD1 as a possible D gene (5 bases). The V end was cut by 8 bases, the J end by 4 bases, with 12 bases between. Per the germline V gene, CDR1 is MNHNY and CDR2 is SVGAGI (reference sequence). CDR3 size: 14 residues. CDR3 nucleotides: TGTGCCAGCGTACAGAGGACATATAATTCACCCCTCCACTTT. It codes for CASVQRTYNSPLHF.

The chain has TRBV28 and TRBJ1-5, with D unclear. The length of the CDR3 is 13 residues. The V end lost 5 bases, the J end lost 0 bases, and 5 bases lay between the germline ends. Germline V lookup: CDR1 MDHEN, CDR2 SYDVKM. The CDR3 DNA reads TGTGCCAGCAGTGTGCCTAGCAATCAGCCCCAGCATTTT. It codes for CASSVPSNQPQHF.

This chain links TRBV7-8 with TRBJ2-7, with TRBD1 as a possible D gene (6 bases). The CDR3 has 13 residues. V was trimmed by 4 bases and J by 7 bases, leaving 14 bases between them. Germline loops: CDR1 SGHVS, CDR2 FQNEAQ. Written as DNA, the CDR3 is TGTGCCAGCAGCTACGACAGGTTGGGGGAGCAGTACGTC. Amino acid sequence: CASSYDRLGEQYV.

The chain combines TRBV5-8 with TRBJ1-4, with 8 nucleotides matching TRBD1. Germline V CDR1 and CDR2: SGHTS, YDEGEE. The V and J ends lost 4 bases and 4 bases, in that order; junction bases with no gene match: 6. The CDR3 is 15 residues long. DNA for the CDR3: TGTGCCAGCAGCGGCGGACAGGGTTATAATGAAAAACTGTTTTTT. It yields the protein CASSGGQGYNEKLFF.

This chain links TRBV5-8 with TRBJ1-5, with D tentatively TRBD1 (5 bases). Germline V gives CDR1 SGHTS, CDR2 YDEGEE. The V gene lost 5 bases and the J gene lost 6 bases, with 18 bases spanning the gap. This CDR3 contains 15 residues. In DNA form, the CDR3 reads TGTGCCAGCAGGTCAGGGTTTTCCACCGGTCAGCCCCAGCATTTT. This gives the protein CASRSGFSTGQPQHF.

This sequence joins TRBV14 and TRBJ2-3; D may be TRBD1 or TRBD2 (5 bases each). Per the germline V gene, CDR1 is SGHDN and CDR2 is FVKESK. Trimming cost V 2 bases and J 2 bases, with 14 bases left between them. The CDR3 has 16 amino acids. The CDR3 is CASSQLGERLTDTQYF. For the CDR3, the DNA is TGTGCCAGCAGCCAACTGGGGGAAAGGCTCACAGATACGCAGTATTTT.